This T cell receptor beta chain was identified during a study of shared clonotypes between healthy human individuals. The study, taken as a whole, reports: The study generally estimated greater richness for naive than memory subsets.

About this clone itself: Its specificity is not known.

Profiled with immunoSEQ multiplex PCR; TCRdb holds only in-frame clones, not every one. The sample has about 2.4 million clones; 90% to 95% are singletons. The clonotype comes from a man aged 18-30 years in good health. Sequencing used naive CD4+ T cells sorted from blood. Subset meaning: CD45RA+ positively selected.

CDR3 sequence: CASSTSTGGGGHTF. CDR3 coding DNA: TGTGCCAGCAGCACCTCGACAGGTGGAGGCGGCCACACCTTC. The chain is built from TRBV6-1 and TRBJ1-2; weak D call: TRBD1 (6 bases). The CDR3 consists of 14 residues. Per germline, CDR1 MNHNS and CDR2 SASEGT. The V end lost 6 bases, the J end lost 12 bases, and 23 bases lay between the germline ends.